This T cell receptor beta chain was profiled in a study of shared clonotypes between healthy human individuals. The method was immunoSEQ multiplex PCR; TCRdb's version includes in-frame clones alone and lacks a portion of them. This table holds hundreds of thousands of clones, 90% to 96% found once. V gave up 0 bases and J gave up 8 bases, with 13 bases separating them. The CDR3 runs to 14 residues. Germline lookup yields CDR1 LNHNV and CDR2 YYDKDF (reference sequence). Sequencing was done on a sample of naive CD4+ T cells sorted from blood. Subset in this sample: CD45RA+ positively selected. The V gene is TRBV15, the J gene TRBJ1-2; no definite D call. This TCR was recovered from a woman under 40 in good health. The CDR3 sequence is CATSREVSNRGYTF. Here the CDR3 DNA reads TGTGCCACCAGCAGAGAAGTTAGTAATCGAGGCTACACCTTC.